This is a list of T cell receptor beta chains from one sample in a study of cytomegalovirus exposure and HLA in healthy donors. Produced via immunoSEQ multiplex PCR; TCRdb's table is partial and in-frame only. The sample holds some 130,000 clones, 75% to 85% seen once. The sample comprised PBMCs. The receptors were gathered from a man aged 35-49 years in good health and CMV-seronegative. Each CDR3 is given with its conserved first and last residue.

j_gene	v_gene	CDR3aa
TRBJ2-1	TRBV4-2	CASSHTGTETYNEQFF
TRBJ2-1	TRBV7-9	CASSLAEGRLADNEQFF
TRBJ1-5	TRBV15	CATSRDPPNSRGQPQHF
TRBJ1-1	TRBV5-1	CASSWGGWTGTEAFF
TRBJ1-1	TRBV5-1	CASSLAPTMNTEAFF
TRBJ1-5	TRBV5-4	CASSLDGNNQPQHF
TRBJ2-2	TRBV19	CASSIVLGELFF
TRBJ1-2	TRBV7-8	CASSRPGGYGYTF
TRBJ2-7	TRBV28	CASSPYRRGLYEQYF
TRBJ2-7	TRBV29-1	CSFRDSAYEQYF
TRBJ2-7	TRBV7-8	CASSQGQGIPYEQYF
TRBJ2-7	TRBV6-5	CASSRGLLYEQYF
TRBJ2-3	TRBV10-1	CASSDPGGGRGGDTQYF
TRBJ1-2	TRBV7-9	CASSVNGGYGYTF
TRBJ2-1	TRBV11-2	CASSLDRVNEQFF
TRBJ1-1	TRBV6-5	CASSRFGQNTEAFF
TRBJ2-3	TRBV6-5	CASSYSLAADTQYF
TRBJ1-3	TRBV7-9	CASGLLHSSVGNTIYF
TRBJ2-5	TRBV7-7	CASSLGPEETQYF
TRBJ1-2	TRBV29-1	CSVVRLSGQGPDGYTF
TRBJ2-5	TRBV19	CASSPLGREEETQYF
TRBJ2-7	TRBV18	CASSPPVGTSGVESYEQYF
TRBJ2-7	TRBV2	CASRGDRGESYEQYF
TRBJ2-7	TRBV7-9	CASSSTGVSYEQYF
TRBJ1-1	TRBV2	CASSITGTGNTEAFF
TRBJ1-4	TRBV5-4	CASSSSVTTNEKLFF
TRBJ2-1	TRBV5-1	CASTDSGRENEQFF
TRBJ1-1	TRBV11-1	CASSQIRQGMNTEAFF
TRBJ2-7	TRBV28	CASSPSAYEQYF
TRBJ1-5	TRBV6-6	CASSLDRYSNQPQHF
TRBJ2-7	TRBV7-2	CASSLGTDRASYEQYF
TRBJ2-5	TRBV6-5	CASTRGSGGEETQYF
TRBJ2-2	TRBV10-1	CASSSGGTGELFF
TRBJ1-2	TRBV11-2	CASSFAGDGYTF
TRBJ2-3	TRBV5-4	CASSLQGGTDTQYF
TRBJ1-1	TRBV9	CASSDDRPKEAFF
TRBJ2-1	TRBV5-4	CASSLAGQYNEQFF
TRBJ2-3	TRBV4-1	CASSHGLAGTDTQYF
TRBJ2-5	TRBV6-5	CASSYSGGLGRTQYF
TRBJ2-5	TRBV6-1	CASSWWREAQETQYF
TRBJ2-2	TRBV29-1	CSVQLAFANTGELFF
TRBJ1-2	TRBV2	CASRDPTANYGYTF
TRBJ1-4	TRBV15	CATSRDQGATNEKLFF
TRBJ2-3	TRBV2	CASSEGTSGGLDTQYF
TRBJ2-7	TRBV6-1	CASSEQGMSSYEQYF
TRBJ2-3	TRBV29-1	CSVDGQATDTQYF
TRBJ2-1	TRBV5-4	CASSLDIARSNEQFF
TRBJ2-2	TRBV5-1	CASSLGGIRTGELFF
TRBJ2-5	TRBV29-1	CSVDRAVGETQYF
TRBJ2-7	TRBV5-1	CASSLELAGPGEQYF
TRBJ1-3	TRBV5-1	CASSLDRNTIYF